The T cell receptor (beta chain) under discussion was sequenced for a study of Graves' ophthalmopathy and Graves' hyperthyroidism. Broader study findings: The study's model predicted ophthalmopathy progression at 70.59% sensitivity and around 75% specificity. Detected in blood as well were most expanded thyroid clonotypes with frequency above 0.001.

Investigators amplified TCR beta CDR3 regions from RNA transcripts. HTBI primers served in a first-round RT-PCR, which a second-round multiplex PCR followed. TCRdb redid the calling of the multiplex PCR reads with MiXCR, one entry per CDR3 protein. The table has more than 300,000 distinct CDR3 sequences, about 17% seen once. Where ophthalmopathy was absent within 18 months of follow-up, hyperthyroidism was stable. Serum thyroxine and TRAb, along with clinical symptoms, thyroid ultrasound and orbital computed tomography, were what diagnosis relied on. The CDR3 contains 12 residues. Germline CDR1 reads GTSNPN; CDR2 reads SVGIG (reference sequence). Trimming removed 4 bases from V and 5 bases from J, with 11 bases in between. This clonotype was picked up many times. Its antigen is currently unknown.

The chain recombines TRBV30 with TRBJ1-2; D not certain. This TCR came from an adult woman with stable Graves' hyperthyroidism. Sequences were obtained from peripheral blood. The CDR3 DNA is TGTGCCTGGACCCCAGACCATTATGGCTACACCTTC. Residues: CAWTPDHYGYTF.